This T cell receptor beta chain was obtained from a study of molecular identifiers for immune sequencing clone quantification. For the study at large: Five portions were made in replicates from RNA of roughly 20,000 or 100,000 naive CD8 cells, and four underwent sequencing. Study-wide points: Clones carrying above 20 RNA copies accounted for over 97% of effector molecules, under 1% in naive cells.

For this clonotype: Antigen: not known.

Sorting defined naive CD8 T cells as CD8+CD4-CCR7+CD45RA+. Bulk TCR libraries used previously described methods and listed TCR primers. One entry per CDR3 protein, called by TCRdb with MiXCR from the PCR reads. The repertoire holds 60,000 to 70,000 distinct CDR3 sequences, less than 20% seen once, with over 1.2% in the top ten. The source is a human donor in good health. Some libraries in this study had Jurkat cell RNA spiked in. The source material was naive CD8+ T cells from blood, with Jurkat cell RNA spiked in. The subset: FACS-sorted CD8+CD4-CCR7+CD45RA+ naive T cells.

CDR3 DNA: TGTGCCAGCAGCCAAGATCGGGACGGGGTCAGAGGTATACGTTACACCTTC. This codes for CASSQDRDGVRGIRYTF. The chain recombines TRBV3-1 with TRBJ1-2; tentative D call: TRBD1 (5 bases). Per germline, CDR1 LGHDT and CDR2 YNNKEL (reference sequence). The ends were cut back, 0 bases at V and 11 bases at J, with 25 bases in the middle. The CDR3 contains 17 residues.